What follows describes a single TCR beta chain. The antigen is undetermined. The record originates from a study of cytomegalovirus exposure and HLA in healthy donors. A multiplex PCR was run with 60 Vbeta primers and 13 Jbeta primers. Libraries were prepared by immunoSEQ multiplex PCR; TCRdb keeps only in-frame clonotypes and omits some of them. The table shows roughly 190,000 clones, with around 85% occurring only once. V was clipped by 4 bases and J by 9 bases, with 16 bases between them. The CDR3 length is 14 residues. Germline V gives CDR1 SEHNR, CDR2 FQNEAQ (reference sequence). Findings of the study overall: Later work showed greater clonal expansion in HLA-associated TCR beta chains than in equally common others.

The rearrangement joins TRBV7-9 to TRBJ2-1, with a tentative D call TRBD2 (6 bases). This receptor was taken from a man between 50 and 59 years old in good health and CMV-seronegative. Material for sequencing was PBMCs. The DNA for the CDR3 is TGTGCCAGCAGCTCCGAAGGGTGGGAGGCTGAGCAGTTCTTC. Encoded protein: CASSSEGWEAEQFF.